These T cell receptor beta chains were read from a single sample in a study of shared clonotypes between healthy human individuals. Generated by immunoSEQ multiplex PCR, the TCRdb table keeps only in-frame clones and is missing some. The data show around 610,000 clones, with approximately 96% seen just once and approximately 0.1% held by the top ten. The sample taken for sequencing was naive CD8+ T cells sorted from blood. The receptors shown here come from a woman aged 25 to 39 in good health. CDR3s include the opening cysteine and the closing phenylalanine or tryptophan. A D gene is named only where the DNA matches it firmly. A row's size may be missing; if present it is once, few, many or a size class.

TRBJ2-1 | NA | TRBV27 | TRBD2 | CASSPRGTSGRDEQFF | TGTGCCAGCAGTCCTCGAGGGACTAGCGGGAGAGATGAGCAGTTCTTC
TRBJ2-3 | NA | TRBV7-9 | NA | CASSFRRKGEGTDTQYF | TGTGCCAGCAGCTTTAGGAGAAAAGGGGAGGGCACAGATACGCAGTATTTT
TRBJ2-3 | NA | TRBV11-2 | NA | CASSLGVSGYTDTQYF | TGTGCCAGCAGCTTAGGAGTTAGCGGATACACAGATACGCAGTATTTT
TRBJ2-1 | NA | TRBV15 | NA | CATRAARTTTDNEQFF | TGTGCCACCAGGGCCGCCAGGACAACTACTGACAATGAGCAGTTCTTC
TRBJ2-7 | NA | TRBV4-1 | NA | CASSHPLGQAGEQYF | TGCGCCAGCAGCCACCCCTTGGGGCAGGCGGGCGAGCAGTACTTC
TRBJ2-7 | NA | TRBV27 | TRBD1 | CASGQGISYEQYF | TGTGCCAGCGGACAGGGTATTTCCTACGAGCAGTACTTC
TRBJ1-1 | NA | TRBV28 | NA | CASSAQGGTEAFF | TGTGCCAGCAGTGCACAGGGCGGGACTGAAGCTTTCTTT
TRBJ2-2 | NA | TRBV29-1 | NA | CSVDGGNGDGELFF | TGCAGCGTTGATGGGGGGAATGGGGACGGGGAGCTGTTTTTT
TRBJ2-5 | NA | TRBV2 | NA | CASSEYEGPGVETQYF | TGTGCCAGCAGTGAATATGAGGGACCCGGGGTGGAGACCCAGTACTTC
TRBJ2-1 | once | TRBV6-5 | NA | CASSYSAGLQNEQFF | TGTGCCAGCAGTTACTCGGCAGGACTACAGAATGAGCAGTTCTTC
TRBJ1-1 | NA | TRBV28 | NA | CASSLEGSTEAFF | TGTGCCAGCAGTTTGGAGGGAAGCACTGAAGCTTTCTTT
TRBJ1-2 | NA | TRBV2 | NA | CASSEVDDLKYGYTF | TGTGCCAGCAGTGAAGTGGACGACCTTAAATATGGCTACACCTTC
TRBJ2-7 | NA | TRBV9 | TRBD1 | CASSDPGTGEQYF | TGTGCCAGCAGCGACCCCGGGACAGGCGAGCAGTACTTC
TRBJ2-5 | NA | TRBV4-1 | TRBD2 | CASSPEGTSGTRQYF | TGCGCCAGCAGCCCCGAAGGGACTAGCGGAACACGGCAGTACTTC
TRBJ2-1 | NA | TRBV12-2 | NA | CASRLVDRGKRSNEQFF | TGTGCAAGTCGCTTGGTTGACAGGGGAAAGCGATCGAATGAGCAGTTCTTC
TRBJ1-2 | few | TRBV28 | NA | CASSFQDSTYGYTF | TGTGCCAGCAGTTTCCAGGACAGTACCTATGGCTACACCTTC
TRBJ2-7 | NA | TRBV2 | TRBD2 | CASNSGTGAYEQYF | TGTGCCAGCAATAGCGGGACTGGCGCCTACGAGCAGTACTTC
TRBJ2-2 | NA | TRBV29-1 | TRBD2 | CSAEGMASGSGELFF | TGCAGCGCCGAGGGGATGGCTAGCGGGAGCGGGGAGCTGTTTTTT
TRBJ1-4 | NA | TRBV27 | NA | CASGIFGANEKLFF | TGTGCCAGCGGAATTTTTGGAGCTAATGAAAAACTGTTTTTT
TRBJ1-4 | NA | TRBV7-8 | NA | CASSPGGADEKLFF | TGTGCCAGCAGCCCAGGTGGTGCGGATGAAAAACTGTTTTTT
TRBJ2-2 | once | TRBV29-1 | NA | CSVTDTGELFF | TGCAGCGTCACAGACACCGGGGAGCTGTTTTTT
TRBJ2-1 | once | TRBV29-1 | TRBD2 | CSGAGAGGYNEQFF | TGCAGCGGTGCCGGGGCGGGAGGCTACAATGAGCAGTTCTTC
TRBJ2-7 | few | TRBV11-2 | TRBD2 | CASSLSGRGYEQYF | TGTGCCAGCAGCTTGAGCGGGAGGGGGTACGAGCAGTACTTC
TRBJ2-3 | NA | TRBV6-1 | TRBD2 | CATLGASGSRDTQYF | TGTGCCACCCTGGGGGCTAGCGGGAGTAGGGATACGCAGTATTTT
TRBJ1-3 | once | TRBV19 | NA | CASSSFDGSSGNTIYF | TGTGCCAGTAGTTCATTCGACGGCAGCTCTGGAAACACCATATATTTT
TRBJ1-5 | once | TRBV28 | TRBD1 | CASSIGTGNQPQHF | TGTGCCAGCAGCATCGGGACAGGCAATCAGCCCCAGCATTTT
TRBJ1-2 | NA | TRBV20-1 | NA | CSARERYGYTF | TGCAGTGCTAGAGAGAGGTATGGCTACACCTTC
TRBJ1-1 | NA | TRBV29-1 | TRBD1 | CSVGSVRGETEAFF | TGCAGCGTTGGAAGCGTCAGGGGGGAAACTGAAGCTTTCTTT
TRBJ2-1 | NA | TRBV5-4 | NA | CASSTLAEQFF | TGTGCCAGCAGCACTTTAGCTGAGCAGTTCTTC
TRBJ2-1 | once | TRBV9 | TRBD2 | CASSVFGGRARNEQFF | TGTGCCAGCAGCGTATTTGGCGGGAGGGCGAGGAATGAGCAGTTCTTC
TRBJ2-5 | NA | TRBV5-8 | NA | CASSPGLAVRETQYF | TGTGCCAGCAGCCCGGGACTCGCGGTGAGGGAGACCCAGTACTTC
TRBJ2-7 | NA | TRBV9 | NA | CASSPPSYEQYF | TGTGCCAGCAGCCCCCCCTCCTACGAGCAGTACTTC
TRBJ2-7 | once | TRBV11-2 | NA | CASSFGQVYEQYF | TGTGCCAGCAGCTTTGGTCAGGTCTACGAGCAGTACTTC
TRBJ2-2 | few | TRBV19 | NA | CASSIPREGTGELFF | TGTGCCAGTAGTATACCCCGTGAGGGCACCGGGGAGCTGTTTTTT
TRBJ2-2 | NA | TRBV2 | NA | CAIDVIESNTGELFF | TGTGCCATAGATGTGATCGAGTCGAACACCGGGGAGCTGTTTTTT
TRBJ2-1 | once | TRBV15 | TRBD2 | CATSRHGTSGSTDDEQFF | TGTGCCACCAGCAGGCACGGGACTAGCGGGAGTACGGACGATGAGCAGTTCTTC
TRBJ2-7 | NA | TRBV19 | TRBD2 | CASDSGGSSYEQYF | TGTGCCAGCGACAGCGGGGGGAGCTCCTACGAGCAGTACTTC
TRBJ2-5 | NA | TRBV16 | NA | CASSQYGDSETQYF | TGTGCCAGCAGCCAATACGGGGATTCTGAGACCCAGTACTTC
TRBJ2-5 | NA | TRBV9 | NA | CASSSRGVETQYF | TGTGCCAGCAGCTCCCGCGGAGTCGAGACCCAGTACTTC
TRBJ1-1 | few | TRBV2 | NA | CASSGYSGNTEAFF | TGTGCCAGCAGTGGGTACAGCGGGAACACTGAAGCTTTCTTT